The sequence of this TCR beta chain was determined in a study of T-cell memory formation after mild COVID-19. Background on the study: TCR clusters were largely donor specific.

This clonotype was picked up a small number of times. What it binds is not known. Study-level points and caveats: Among contracting clones, CD4+ were mainly CM/EM and CD8+ enriched in EMRA. Cross-reactive memory apparently joined, as some responding clones appeared in pre-infection memory.

The trim removed 5 bases at V and 6 bases at J, leaving 9 bases unmatched. The CDR3 contains 15 residues. CDR1 is DFQATT and CDR2 is SNEGSKA in the germline V gene (reference sequence). Researchers used 5'RACE with constant-segment primers to make TCR alpha and TCR beta cDNA libraries that carry sample barcodes and UMIs. TCRdb reprocessed the 5' RACE reads via MiXCR and lists one record per CDR3 protein. The sample yields approximately 490,000 distinct CDR3 sequences, about 20% seen once. This clonotype originated in an adult woman who had mild COVID-19 (a few samples of this study predate the infection). Cell type and time point are not known. The sample comprised PBMCs or a T cell subset sorted from them (not recorded which). The chain is built from TRBV20-1 and TRBJ2-1; 11 bases line up with TRBD2. The DNA of the CDR3 is TGCAGTGCTCCACGTCCTAGCGGGGGGTTCAATGAGCAGTTCTTC. This encodes CSAPRPSGGFNEQFF.